This T cell receptor (beta chain) came from a study of cytomegalovirus exposure and HLA in healthy donors. General study results and limits: Researchers catalogued 160 or so TCR beta chains as cytomegalovirus-associated.

V lost 0 bases and J lost 4; bases outside the gene matches: 6. CDR1 and CDR2 from the germline V gene are MRHNA and SNTAGT. This CDR3 spans 17 amino acids. Comments on this clone: Its antigen remains unidentified.

PCR used 60 Vbeta primers and 13 Jbeta primers. TCRdb's table, derived via immunoSEQ multiplex PCR, lists solely in-frame clones and lacks some. The top ten clones hold about 2.4% of a sample with around 130,000 clones, around 81% of them seen once. The clonotype was recovered from a woman between 40 and 50 years old in good health and CMV-seronegative. The chain uses TRBV6-4 and TRBJ2-2; TRBD2 matches at 9 bases. Specimen: PBMCs. The CDR3 loop reads CASSDSAAGGSTGELFF. CDR3 DNA: TGTGCCAGCAGTGACTCCGCGGCGGGAGGGAGCACCGGGGAGCTGTTTTTT.